The source of this T cell receptor (beta chain) is a study of molecular identifiers for immune sequencing clone quantification. General observations from the study: Barcodes shared by identical TCR molecules could lead to underestimated sizes of highly expanded clones. The study reportedly detected spiked Jurkat TCR RNA from one cell among around 1 million naive cells.

The germline V gene has CDR1 LNHDA and CDR2 SQIVND (reference sequence). V lost 6 bases to trimming and J lost 4 bases, with 13 bases between them. This CDR3 is 14 amino acids long. In its sample, this clonotype was seen a few times. What it recognizes is unknown. TCRdb recomputed calls from the PCR reads with MiXCR, one row per CDR3 protein. This sample has about 640,000 distinct CDR3 sequences, with around 20% found just once. Naive CD8 T cell sorting was performed on the CD8+CD4-CCR7+CD45RA+ phenotype. Specimen: naive CD8+ T cells from blood, with Jurkat cell RNA spiked in. The subset here: FACS-sorted CD8+CD4-CCR7+CD45RA+ naive T cells. The genes are TRBV19 and TRBJ1-5; D gene ambiguous. The TCR sequence derives from a human donor in good health. Some libraries in this study had Jurkat cell RNA spiked in. CDR3 sequence: CASRGLTGNQPQHF. The CDR3 DNA reads TGTGCCAGTAGGGGATTGACGGGTAATCAGCCCCAGCATTTT.